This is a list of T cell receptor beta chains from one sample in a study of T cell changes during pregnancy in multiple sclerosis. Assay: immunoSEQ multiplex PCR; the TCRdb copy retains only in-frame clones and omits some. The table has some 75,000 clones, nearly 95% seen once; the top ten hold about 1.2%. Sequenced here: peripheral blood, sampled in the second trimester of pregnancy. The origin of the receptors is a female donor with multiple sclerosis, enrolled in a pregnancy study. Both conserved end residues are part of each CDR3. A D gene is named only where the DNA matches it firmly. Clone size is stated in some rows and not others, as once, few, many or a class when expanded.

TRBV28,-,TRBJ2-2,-,CASSFFPGPNTGELFF,TGTGCCAGCAGTTTCTTCCCTGGCCCCAACACCGGGGAGCTGTTTTTT
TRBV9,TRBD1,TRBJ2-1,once,CASSLGTGKQFF,TGTGCCAGCAGCCTAGGGACAGGGAAGCAGTTCTTC
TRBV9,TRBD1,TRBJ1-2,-,CASSRRGRGYTF,TGTGCCAGCAGCCGCAGGGGGCGCGGCTACACCTTC
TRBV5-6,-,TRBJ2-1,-,CASSYYSEGRNEQFF,TGTGCCAGCAGCTACTACAGCGAGGGAAGAAATGAGCAGTTCTTC
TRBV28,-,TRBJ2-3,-,CASSFTTASSTDTQYF,TGTGCCAGCAGTTTTACGACAGCGTCTAGCACAGATACGCAGTATTTT
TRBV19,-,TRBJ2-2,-,CASSWGGGASGELFF,TGTGCCAGTAGTTGGGGAGGGGGGGCGTCCGGGGAGCTGTTTTTT
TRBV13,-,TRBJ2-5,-,CASSLISGDFQETQYF,TGTGCCAGCAGCTTAATCAGTGGGGACTTCCAAGAGACCCAGTACTTC
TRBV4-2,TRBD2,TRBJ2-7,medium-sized,CASSQASGSSYEQYF,TGTGCCAGCAGCCAAGCTAGCGGGAGCTCCTACGAGCAGTACTTC
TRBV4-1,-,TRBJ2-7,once,CASSQFLRVPEEQYF,TGCGCCAGCAGCCAATTTCTTCGGGTTCCAGAAGAGCAGTACTTC
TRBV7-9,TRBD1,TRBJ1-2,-,CASSPRGTESYGYTF,TGTGCCAGCAGCCCGCGCGGGACAGAAAGCTATGGCTACACCTTC
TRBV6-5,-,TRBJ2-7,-,CASSYGSEQYF,TGTGCCAGCAGTTACGGGAGCGAGCAGTACTTC
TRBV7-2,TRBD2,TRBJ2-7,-,CASSFPLAGSPYEQYF,TGTGCCAGCAGCTTCCCGCTAGCGGGATCCCCCTACGAGCAGTACTTC
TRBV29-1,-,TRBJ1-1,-,CSVWGTEAFF,TGCAGCGTCTGGGGGACAGAAGCTTTCTTT
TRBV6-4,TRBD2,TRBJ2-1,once,CASSEGTSGYNEQFF,TGTGCCAGCAGTGAAGGGACTAGCGGGTACAATGAGCAGTTCTTC
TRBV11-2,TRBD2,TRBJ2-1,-,CASSTLASGGYNEQFF,TGTGCCAGCAGCACCCTGGCTAGCGGGGGTTACAATGAGCAGTTCTTC
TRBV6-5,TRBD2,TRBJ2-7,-,CASSYGLAGDSYEQYF,TGTGCCAGCAGTTATGGACTAGCGGGGGACTCCTACGAGCAGTACTTC
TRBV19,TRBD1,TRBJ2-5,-,CASSNLDRQETQYF,TGTGCCAGTAGTAACCTGGACAGGCAAGAGACCCAGTACTTC
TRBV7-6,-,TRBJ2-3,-,CASSSSRSIPSTDTQYF,TGTGCCAGCAGCTCCTCTCGCTCTATCCCTAGCACAGATACGCAGTATTTT
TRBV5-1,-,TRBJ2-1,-,CASSLGGVAYNEQFF,TGCGCCAGCAGCTTGGGCGGGGTGGCCTACAATGAGCAGTTCTTC
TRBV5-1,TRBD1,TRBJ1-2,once,CASSPNLRGPYGYTF,TGCGCCAGCAGTCCAAACCTCAGGGGGCCCTATGGCTACACCTTC
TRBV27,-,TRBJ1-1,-,CASSKKTVGAEAFF,TGTGCCAGCAGCAAAAAAACCGTAGGAGCTGAAGCTTTCTTT
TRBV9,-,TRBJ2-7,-,CASSVGGGVSSYEQYF,TGTGCCAGCAGCGTAGGTGGAGGGGTAAGCTCCTACGAGCAGTACTTC
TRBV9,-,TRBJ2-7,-,CASSVNSEGSSYEQYF,TGTGCCAGCAGCGTGAACAGCGAAGGGAGCTCCTACGAGCAGTACTTC
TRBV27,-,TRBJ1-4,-,CASSLSRANEKLFF,TGTGCCAGCAGTTTATCCCGCGCTAATGAAAAACTGTTTTTT
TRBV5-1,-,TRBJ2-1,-,CASSLMGKQAGYNEQFF,TGCGCCAGCAGCTTGATGGGTAAGCAGGCAGGGTACAATGAGCAGTTCTTC
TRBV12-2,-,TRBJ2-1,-,CASRLVCLAGYRGRALRQFF,TGTGCAAGTCGCTTAGTTTGTCTTGCTGGCTACCGCGGGAGGGCCTTAAGGCAGTTCTTC
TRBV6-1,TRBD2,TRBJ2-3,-,CASSGPGGLAHMGPDTQYF,TGTGCCAGCAGTGGCCCAGGGGGACTAGCCCATATGGGGCCAGATACGCAGTATTTT
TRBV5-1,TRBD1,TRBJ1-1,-,CASSPGQFGNTEAFF,TGCGCCAGCAGCCCGGGACAGTTCGGGAACACTGAAGCTTTCTTT
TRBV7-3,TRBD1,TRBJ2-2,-,CASSPRGTAGELFF,TGTGCCAGCAGCCCCAGGGGGACGGCCGGGGAGCTGTTTTTT
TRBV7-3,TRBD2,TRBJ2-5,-,CASSLIAGERETQYF,TGTGCCAGCAGCTTAATAGCGGGAGAGAGGGAGACCCAGTACTTC
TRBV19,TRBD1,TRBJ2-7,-,CASGQGSEQYF,TGTGCCAGCGGACAGGGAAGCGAGCAGTACTTC
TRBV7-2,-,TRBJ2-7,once,CASSSRSSGTGYEQYF,TGTGCCAGCAGCTCTCGAAGTTCTGGAACAGGGTACGAGCAGTACTTC
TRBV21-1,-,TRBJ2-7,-,CASSSPGTGGF,TGTGCCAGCAGCTCGCCCGGGACAGGGGGATTC
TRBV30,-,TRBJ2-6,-,CAWSSGDGANVLTF,TGTGCCTGGAGCTCAGGGGATGGGGCCAACGTCCTGACTTTC
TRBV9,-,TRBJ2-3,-,CASSGSTQYF,TGTGCCAGCAGCGGGAGTACGCAGTATTTT
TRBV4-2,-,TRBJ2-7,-,CASSQDQAGDYEQYF,TGTGCCAGCAGCCAAGATCAGGCAGGGGACTACGAGCAGTACTTC
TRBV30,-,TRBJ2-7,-,CAEGARLINF,TGTGCCGAAGGGGCGAGGTTAATTAACTTC
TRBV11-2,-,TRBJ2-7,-,CASSTERTYEQYF,TGTGCCAGCAGCACCGAGCGGACCTACGAGCAGTACTTC
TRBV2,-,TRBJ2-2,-,CASRGREWVTGELFF,TGTGCCAGCAGGGGCCGGGAGTGGGTCACCGGGGAGCTGTTTTTT
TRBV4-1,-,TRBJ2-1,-,CASSQVITSGLSLNEQFF,TGCGCCAGCAGCCAAGTGATCACCTCGGGACTGAGCCTCAATGAGCAGTTCTTC
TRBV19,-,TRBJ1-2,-,CASNAGSVDGYTF,TGTGCCAGTAACGCCGGGAGTGTCGATGGCTACACCTTC
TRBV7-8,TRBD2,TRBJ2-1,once,CASSLGNLRARKTSGYNEQFF,TGTGCCAGCAGCTTAGGAAACCTGCGGGCGCGGAAAACTAGCGGTTACAATGAGCAGTTCTTC
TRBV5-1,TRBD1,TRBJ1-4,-,CASSLQGAQYEKLFF,TGCGCCAGCAGCCTCCAGGGGGCTCAGTATGAAAAACTGTTTTTT
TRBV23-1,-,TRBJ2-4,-,CASSQLGVRIQNIQYF,TGCGCCAGCAGTCAATTAGGGGTCCGGATCCAAAACATTCAGTACTTC
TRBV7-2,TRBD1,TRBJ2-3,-,CASSLPGQEYF,TGTGCCAGCAGCCTTCCGGGACAGGAGTATTTT
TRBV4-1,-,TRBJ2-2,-,CASSQQGGGTGELFF,TGCGCCAGCAGCCAACAAGGGGGGGGGACCGGGGAGCTGTTTTTT
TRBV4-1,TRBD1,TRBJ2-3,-,CASSQDDRGTDTQYF,TGCGCCAGCAGCCAAGATGACAGGGGAACAGATACGCAGTATTTT
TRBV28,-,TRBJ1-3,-,CASSSHRSSGNTIYF,TGTGCCAGCAGTTCCCACAGGAGCTCTGGAAACACCATATATTTT
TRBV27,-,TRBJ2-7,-,CASSLFRAYEQYF,TGTGCCAGCAGTTTATTTCGCGCCTACGAGCAGTACTTC